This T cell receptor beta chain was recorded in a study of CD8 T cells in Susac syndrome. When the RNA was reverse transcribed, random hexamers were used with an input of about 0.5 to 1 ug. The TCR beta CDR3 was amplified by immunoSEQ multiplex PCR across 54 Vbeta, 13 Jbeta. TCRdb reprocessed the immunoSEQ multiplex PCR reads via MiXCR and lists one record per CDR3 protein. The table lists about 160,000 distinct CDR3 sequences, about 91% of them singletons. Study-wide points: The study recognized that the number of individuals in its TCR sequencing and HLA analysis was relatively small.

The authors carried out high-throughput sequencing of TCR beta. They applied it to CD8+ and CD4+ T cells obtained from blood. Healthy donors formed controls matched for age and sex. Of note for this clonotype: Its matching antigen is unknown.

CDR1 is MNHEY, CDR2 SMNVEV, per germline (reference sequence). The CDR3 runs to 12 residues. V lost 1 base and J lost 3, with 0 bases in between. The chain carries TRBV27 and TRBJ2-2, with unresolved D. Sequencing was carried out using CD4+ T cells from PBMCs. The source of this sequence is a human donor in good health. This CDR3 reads CASSLYTGELFF. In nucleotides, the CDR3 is TGTGCCAGCAGTTTATACACCGGGGAGCTGTTTTTT.